This TCR beta chain was recorded in a study of T-cell reconstitution after alpha-beta-depleted transplantation in children. Unique molecular identifiers were incorporated during preparation of the TCRbeta library. TCRdb re-derived calls from the PCR reads in MiXCR, one entry per CDR3 protein. Among around 800,000 distinct CDR3 sequences listed, approximately 15% were seen once. This clonotype has just a few counts. Its antigen is as yet unknown. The CDR3 contains 15 residues. Per germline, CDR1 GTSNPN and CDR2 SVGIG (reference sequence). Trimming pared 0 bases from V and 9 bases from J, leaving 18 bases between. Broader study findings: Newly produced T cells mostly provided counts and TCRbeta diversity after one year, as hyperexpanded clones declined. Surviving recipient T cells and intrathymic progenitors accounted for some patients' high TCRbeta diversity at day 60. Several hundred graft clones that had expanded were reportedly the source of alpha-beta T cells about two months after transplant.

The sequences come from PBMCs, mostly from graft donor cells, collected 360 days after TCRalphabeta/CD19-depleted stem cell transplant. V gene TRBV30 combines with J gene TRBJ1-5; unclear D gene. The clonotype originates from a male patient between 5 and 17 years old who had a stem cell transplant for acute lymphoblastic leukemia, so the T cells may come from the graft donor. As DNA, the CDR3 is TGTGCCTGGAGTGTAAGGTGGCGGTCCTTAGGGCCCCAGCATTTT. Amino acid sequence: CAWSVRWRSLGPQHF.